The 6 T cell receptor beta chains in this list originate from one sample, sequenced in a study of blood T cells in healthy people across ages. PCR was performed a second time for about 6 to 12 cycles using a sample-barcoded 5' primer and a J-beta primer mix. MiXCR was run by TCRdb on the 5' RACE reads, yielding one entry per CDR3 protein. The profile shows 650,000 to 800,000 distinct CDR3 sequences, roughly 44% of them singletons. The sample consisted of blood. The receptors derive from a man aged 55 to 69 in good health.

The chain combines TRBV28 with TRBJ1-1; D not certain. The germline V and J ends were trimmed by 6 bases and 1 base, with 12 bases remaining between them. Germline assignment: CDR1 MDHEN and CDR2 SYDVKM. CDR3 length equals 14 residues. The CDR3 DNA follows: TGTGCCAGCAGAAAAACGGTGGCGAACACTGAAGCTTTCTTT. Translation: CASRKTVANTEAFF.

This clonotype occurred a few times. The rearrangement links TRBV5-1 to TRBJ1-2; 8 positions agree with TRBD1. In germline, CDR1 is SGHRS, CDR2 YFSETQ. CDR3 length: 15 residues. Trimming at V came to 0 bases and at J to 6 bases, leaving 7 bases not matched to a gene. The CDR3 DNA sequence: TGCGCCAGCAGCTTGGACACAGGGGGATCTAATGGCTACACCTTC. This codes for CASSLDTGGSNGYTF.

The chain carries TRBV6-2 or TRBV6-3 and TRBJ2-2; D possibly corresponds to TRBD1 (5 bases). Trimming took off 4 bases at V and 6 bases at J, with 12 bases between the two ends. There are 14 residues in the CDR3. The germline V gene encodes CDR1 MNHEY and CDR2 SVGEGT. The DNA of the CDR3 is TGTGCCAGCAGTTTGATTCAAGGGGCCGGGGAGCTGTTTTTT. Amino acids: CASSLIQGAGELFF.

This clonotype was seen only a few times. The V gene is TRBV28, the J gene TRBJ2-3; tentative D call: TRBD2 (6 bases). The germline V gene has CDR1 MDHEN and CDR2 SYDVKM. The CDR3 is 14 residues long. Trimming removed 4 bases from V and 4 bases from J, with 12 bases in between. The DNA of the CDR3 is TGTGCCAGCAGTTCTTCATTAGCGGCAGATACGCAGTATTTT. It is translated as CASSSSLAADTQYF.

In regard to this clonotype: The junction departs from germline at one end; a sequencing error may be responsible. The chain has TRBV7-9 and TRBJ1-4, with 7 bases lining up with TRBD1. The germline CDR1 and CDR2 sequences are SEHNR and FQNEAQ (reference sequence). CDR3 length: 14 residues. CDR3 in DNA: TGTGCCTACGACAGGGTGAGGGCAGGAGAAAAACCGTTTTTT. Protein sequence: CAYDRVRAGEKPFF.

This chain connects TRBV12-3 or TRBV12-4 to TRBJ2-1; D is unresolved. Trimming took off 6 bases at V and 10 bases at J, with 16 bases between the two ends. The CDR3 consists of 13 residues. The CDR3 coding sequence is TGTGCCAGCAGCCCCGACACCACCTACGAGCAGTTCTTC. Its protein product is CASSPDTTYEQFF.